This T cell receptor (beta chain) emerged from a study of blood T cell repertoires in COVID-19. Study context: The United States, Italy and Spain supplied acute and convalescent COVID-19 samples. The cDNA or gDNA used as material had been derived from T cells, B-cell-depleted T cells, or PBMCs.

The assay was immunoSEQ multiplex PCR, and TCRdb's table has in-frame clones only and misses some. The data hold 490,000 or so clones, with around 85% observed a single time. The CDR3 has 13 amino acids. The germline gives CDR1 MNHEY, CDR2 SVGAGI. Trimming removed 2 bases from V and 5 bases from J, with 10 bases in between. The receptor's source is a woman aged 55-75 years who had recovered from COVID-19. V is TRBV6-5 and J is TRBJ2-7; D gene unclear. The specimen sequenced was PBMCs or T cells enriched from blood (not recorded which). This chain's CDR3 is CASSYDGADEQYF. Written as DNA, the CDR3 is TGTGCCAGCAGTTACGACGGAGCAGACGAGCAGTACTTC.